This TCR beta chain was observed in a study of cytomegalovirus exposure and HLA in healthy donors. In its sample, this clone was seen a few times. Antigen specificity is unknown. Donors were ostensibly healthy at sampling, although undocumented immune exposures were probable. Study-wide findings and caveats: The sole available immune exposure information was CMV serostatus. Most TCR beta V segments were productive about 87% or about 30% of the time in an earlier analysis.

The CDR3 covers 14 residues. V was trimmed by 3 bases and J by 6 bases, leaving 14 bases between them. From germline, CDR1 is LNHDA and CDR2 SQIVND (reference sequence). Primers for the PCR totalled 60 Vbeta and 13 Jbeta. In the original workflow: A later analysis tallied about 80 million unique TCR beta chains, 9 million to 12 million of them shared. Assay: immunoSEQ multiplex PCR; the TCRdb copy retains only in-frame clones and omits some. That table is the source of V, J and clone size, and D and trimming were worked out from the DNA. This sample carries 90,000 or so clones, approximately 78% of them seen once, and the ten largest clones take about 4.5%.

The source of this sequence is a male donor in good health and CMV-seropositive. This sequence joins TRBV19 and TRBJ1-1, with D unresolved. Specimen: PBMCs. The CDR3 sequence: CASSIVVSQSEAFF. CDR3 in DNA: TGTGCCAGTAGTATTGTGGTATCGCAGTCTGAAGCTTTCTTT.